The 31 T cell receptor beta chains presented below share a single source sample, sequenced in a study of blood T cell repertoires in COVID-19. The data were produced by immunoSEQ multiplex PCR, yet TCRdb's version contains in-frame clones alone and is incomplete. The sample has over 200,000 clones; less than 90% are singletons. Material: PBMCs or T cells enriched from blood (not recorded which). The receptors derive from a woman aged 50 to 60 in a cohort exposed to, infected with or recovered from COVID-19 (not recorded which).

This clone was observed a single time. This chain uses TRBV2 with TRBJ1-1, with 8 bases aligning to TRBD1. CDR1 and CDR2 from the germline V gene are SNHLY and FYNNEI. V shed 9 bases and J 5 bases; nucleotides not matched to a gene: 8. The CDR3 runs 13 residues. In nucleotides, the CDR3 is TGTGCCAGACTGGACAGGGAGTATACTGAAGCTTTCTTT. Amino acids: CARLDREYTEAFF.

DNA for the CDR3: TGTGCCAGCTCACCACTCCGGGGGTCCTCGGACACCATATATTTT. Protein: CASSPLRGSSDTIYF. V gene TRBV18 combines with J gene TRBJ1-3, with D possibly being TRBD1 (5 bases). The germline V gene encodes CDR1 KGHSH and CDR2 LQKENI. V lost 1 base, J lost 8 bases, and 15 bases lay in between. This CDR3 is built from 15 residues.

V gene TRBV24-1 combines with J gene TRBJ2-3; 11 bases are shared with TRBD2. The V segment lost 3 bases and the J segment 1 base; nucleotides outside the gene matches: 2. Germline V gene sequence: CDR1 KGHDR, CDR2 SFDVKD. The CDR3 spans 16 residues. The CDR3, as DNA: TGTGCCACCAGTGATCGGACTAGCGGGCGCACAGATACGCAGTATTTT. This gives the protein CATSDRTSGRTDTQYF.

The genes are TRBV7-9 and TRBJ2-1; D unclear. V was cut by 1 base and J by 16 bases, with 11 bases left in between. Germline V gives CDR1 SEHNR, CDR2 FQNEAQ (reference sequence). This CDR3 contains 11 residues. The CDR3 nucleotides are TGTGCCAGCAGCTTAGGCGACTTGAATTTCTTC. It yields the protein CASSLGDLNFF. Using reference TRBV7-9 and TRBJ2-1 for the parts outside the CDR3, the full variable domain is DTGVSQNPRHKITKRGQNVTFRCDPISEHNRLYWYRQTLGQGPEFLTYFQNEAQLEKSRLLSDRFSAERPKGSFSTLEIQRTEQGDSAMYLCASSLGDLNFFGPGTRLTVL.

The chain uses TRBV25-1 and TRBJ1-4; maybe TRBD1 (5 bases). Trimming stripped 3 bases from V and 7 bases from J, with 12 bases between. Germline V gene sequence: CDR1 MGHDK, CDR2 SYGVNS. The CDR3 spans 14 residues. The CDR3, as DNA: TGTGCCAGCAGTGACCCCGGGGGTTTTGAAAAACTGTTTTTT. This gives the protein CASSDPGGFEKLFF.

The chain combines TRBV6-4 with TRBJ1-1; D is possibly TRBD1 (5 bases). The CDR3 is 14 residues long. V lost 5 bases, J lost 4 bases, and 14 bases lay in between. The germline gives CDR1 MRHNA, CDR2 SNTAGT. The CDR3 sequence: CASSPVEGSTEAFF. CDR3 nucleotides: TGTGCCAGCAGTCCAGTGGAGGGGTCCACTGAAGCTTTCTTT.

The chain employs TRBV5-1 and TRBJ2-2; TRBD1 might be the D (6 bases). Germline-derived CDR1 and CDR2 are SGHRS and YFSETQ. The CDR3 consists of 16 residues. Trimming removed 0 bases from V and 6 bases from J, with 15 bases in between. The CDR3 loop is CASSLAGQGLSGELFF. The CDR3 nucleotides are TGCGCCAGCAGCTTGGCCGGTCAGGGGCTCTCCGGGGAGCTGTTTTTT.

This clone was detected only a few times. The chain combines TRBV4-2 with TRBJ1-1; a weak D match, TRBD1 (5 bases). Germline CDR1 is LGHNA and CDR2 is YNFKEQ. The ends were cut back, 0 bases at V and 0 bases at J, with 20 bases in the middle. The CDR3 is 19 amino acids. CDR3 region: CASSQETGRGMKVNTEAFF. The DNA of the CDR3 is TGTGCCAGCAGCCAAGAAACCGGACGGGGGATGAAGGTGAACACTGAAGCTTTCTTT.

V is TRBV7-8 and J is TRBJ1-6; D might be TRBD1 (5 bases). Germline V lookup: CDR1 SGHVS, CDR2 FQNEAQ. V was shortened by 1 base and J by 13 bases, with 14 bases between the two germline ends. The CDR3 has 14 amino acids. The CDR3 loop is CASSLERGESPLHF. The CDR3 DNA follows: TGTGCCAGCAGCTTAGAGCGGGGGGAGTCCCCCCTCCACTTT.

This clone has only one observation. CDR3 sequence (DNA): TGTGCCAGCTCACCACCATCGGGGAGCTCCTACAATGAGCAGTTCTTC. Its protein product is CASSPPSGSSYNEQFF. This chain joins TRBV18 and TRBJ2-1, with a possible D match to TRBD2 (5 bases). Germline-derived CDR1 and CDR2 are KGHSH and LQKENI. V gave up 0 bases and J gave up 0 bases, with 9 bases separating them. This CDR3 has 16 amino acids.

The V gene is TRBV7-3, the J gene TRBJ1-1; 10 bases map to TRBD1. The CDR3 length is 14 residues. The J segment lost 6 bases and the V segment lost 5 bases, leaving 6 bases of the junction unmatched. CDR1 and CDR2 (germline): SGHTA, FQGTGA. As DNA, the CDR3 is TGTGCCAGCAGCGAGATGACAGGGGGCCCTGAAGCTTTCTTT. Protein product: CASSEMTGGPEAFF. Together with reference TRBV7-3 and TRBJ1-1, the CDR3 gives the full variable domain: GAGVSQTPSNKVTEKGKYVELRCDPISGHTALYWYRQSLGQGPEFLIYFQGTGAADDSGLPNDRFFAVRPEGSVSTLKIQRTERGDSAVYLCASSEMTGGPEAFFGQGTRLTVV.

This rearrangement joins TRBV29-1 to TRBJ1-1, with no clear D. Germline values: CDR1 SQVTM, CDR2 ANQGSEA. The CDR3 is made up of 12 amino acids. CDR3 sequence: CTTSEANTEAFF. As DNA, the CDR3 is TGCACCACCTCGGAGGCGAACACTGAAGCTTTCTTT.

V usage is TRBV5-4 and J usage is TRBJ2-7; 9 bases line up with TRBD2. Germline V gene lookup returns CDR1 SGHNT and CDR2 YYREEE (reference sequence). The ends lost 4 bases at V and 3 bases at J; junction bases unmatched: 5. The CDR3 is 14 residues long. This chain's CDR3 is CASSALAGDYEQYF. The CDR3 DNA sequence: TGTGCCAGCAGCGCCTTAGCGGGGGACTACGAGCAGTACTTC.

The DNA of the CDR3 is TGTGCCTGGTCCAAAGGGGGGGCCACCTACGAGCAGTACTTC. This translates into CAWSKGGATYEQYF. The V and J genes are TRBV30 and TRBJ2-7; TRBD2 might be the D (7 bases). The V gene's germline CDR1 is GTSNPN and CDR2 SVGIG (reference sequence). The CDR3 totals 14 residues. V lost 5 bases and J lost 2, with 16 bases in between.

The chain recombines TRBV9 with TRBJ1-2, with a possible D match to TRBD1 (6 bases). The CDR3 is made up of 15 amino acids. The V end lost 3 bases, the J end lost 2 bases, and 14 bases lay between the germline ends. CDR1 is SGDLS and CDR2 is YYNGEE in the germline V gene. CDR3 nucleotide sequence: TGTGCCAGCAGCGCCCAGGGGACGGCCAACTATGGCTACACCTTC. It codes for CASSAQGTANYGYTF.

The V and J genes are TRBV6-2 or TRBV6-3 and TRBJ1-3, with D perhaps matching TRBD1 (5 bases). The CDR3 covers 15 residues. V lost 2 bases, J lost 3 bases, and 11 bases lay in between. The germline CDR1 and CDR2 sequences are MNHEY and SVGEGT. The CDR3: CASSYEQDGGNTIYF. Here the CDR3 DNA reads TGTGCCAGCAGTTACGAACAGGACGGTGGAAACACCATATATTTT.

This chain connects TRBV11-2 to TRBJ1-2; TRBD1 might be the D (6 bases). Germline assignment: CDR1 SGHAT and CDR2 FQNNGV. The V end lost 6 bases, the J end lost 0 bases, and 14 bases lay between the germline ends. The CDR3 contains 15 residues. The CDR3 region has the DNA TGTGCCAGCAGTCCGGGGGGGGCGACTAACTATGGCTACACCTTC. It yields the protein CASSPGGATNYGYTF.

The rearrangement links TRBV5-8 to TRBJ1-4; D is unclear. The germline V gene encodes CDR1 SGHTS and CDR2 YDEGEE. V shed 0 bases and J shed 4 bases, with 10 bases lying between them. This CDR3 comprises 15 residues. The CDR3 is CASSLASGFNEKLFF. Here the CDR3 DNA reads TGTGCCAGCAGCTTGGCCTCAGGCTTTAATGAAAAACTGTTTTTT.

V gene TRBV5-5 combines with J gene TRBJ1-1; D perhaps matches TRBD1 (5 bases). The CDR3 length is 15 residues. The V gene's germline CDR1 is SGHKS and CDR2 YYEKEE (reference sequence). Trimming removed 4 bases from V and 4 bases from J, with 17 bases in between. The CDR3 is CASSGMDKSITEAFF. The DNA for the CDR3 is TGTGCCAGCAGCGGGATGGACAAATCCATCACTGAAGCTTTCTTT.

This clone was seen more than once but under ten times. The rearrangement joins TRBV7-9 to TRBJ2-7, with 7 nucleotides matching TRBD2. Germline V gene sequence: CDR1 SEHNR, CDR2 FQNEAQ (reference sequence). Losses at the gene ends were 1 base for V and 6 bases for J; bases not matched to a gene: 9. The CDR3 runs to 15 residues. This chain's CDR3 is CASSLDSGPTSEQYF. Here the CDR3 DNA reads TGTGCCAGCAGCTTAGATAGCGGGCCGACCTCCGAGCAGTACTTC.

The chain employs TRBV30 and TRBJ1-5, with TRBD1 matching over 8 bases. The CDR3 sequence is 15 residues long. Germline V gene data show CDR1 as GTSNPN and CDR2 as SVGIG (reference sequence). The V segment lost 1 base and the J segment 4 bases; nucleotides outside the gene matches: 6. The CDR3 protein is CAWSERTGYNQPQHF. The CDR3 DNA reads TGTGCCTGGAGTGAACGGACAGGGTATAATCAGCCCCAGCATTTT.

This chain joins TRBV7-3 and TRBJ2-1; weak D call: TRBD2 (6 bases). The CDR3 spans 14 residues. V dropped 2 bases and J dropped 9 bases, with 14 bases sitting between them. In germline, CDR1 is SGHTA, CDR2 FQGTGA. CDR3: CASSLSGGVGEQFF. DNA for the CDR3: TGTGCCAGCAGCTTATCAGGCGGGGTAGGTGAGCAGTTCTTC.

The chain joins TRBV14 to TRBJ1-3; D may be TRBD1 (6 bases). The CDR3 has 17 amino acids. CDR1 SGHDN and CDR2 FVKESK come from the germline V gene. Trimming shortened V by 3 bases and J by 0 bases, and 15 bases separated the two germline ends. CDR3 loop: CASSQDLDRPSGNTIYF. The CDR3 DNA reads TGTGCCAGCAGCCAGGACCTGGACAGACCCTCTGGAAACACCATATATTTT.

The chain joins TRBV4-1 to TRBJ1-5; 11 bases agree with TRBD1. V lost 3 bases, J lost 5 bases, and 6 bases stayed unmatched. This CDR3 spans 16 amino acids. From germline, CDR1 is MGHRA and CDR2 YSYEKL. The CDR3 spells CASSHLDRGRDQPQHF. The CDR3 coding sequence is TGCGCCAGCAGCCACCTGGACAGGGGGCGGGATCAGCCCCAGCATTTT.

The J gene is TRBJ1-3, the V gene TRBV5-6; TRBD1 agrees at 9 bases. The CDR3 covers 16 residues. V was pared by 4 bases and J by 4 bases, with 9 bases of the junction left unmatched. Germline CDR1 reads SGHDT; CDR2 reads YYEEEE. In nucleotides, the CDR3 is TGTGCCAGCAGCCCCACAGGGGGCGCACCGGGAAACACCATATATTTT. It codes for CASSPTGGAPGNTIYF.

J is TRBJ1-5 and V is TRBV19, with D perhaps matching TRBD1 (6 bases). V was pared by 3 bases and J by 9 bases, with 24 bases between. CDR1 is LNHDA, CDR2 SQIVND, per germline (reference sequence). The CDR3 covers 17 residues. CDR3 sequence: CASSIRSTGRLVSPQHF. CDR3 nucleotide sequence: TGTGCCAGTAGTATTAGATCGACAGGACGTTTGGTATCGCCCCAGCATTTT.

The V and J genes are TRBV7-9 and TRBJ2-3; no definite D call. The CDR3 contains 13 residues. CDR1 and CDR2 from the germline V gene are SEHNR and FQNEAQ (reference sequence). Trimming pared 3 bases from V and 2 bases from J, leaving 6 bases between. CDR3 loop: CASSFLYTDTQYF. The CDR3 coding sequence is TGTGCCAGCAGCTTCCTGTACACAGATACGCAGTATTTT.

This chain links TRBV3-1 (or the pseudogene TRBV3-2) with TRBJ2-5; D remains unclear. V was pared by 1 base and J by 2 bases, with 5 bases between. From germline, CDR1 is LGHDT and CDR2 YNNKEL (reference sequence). The CDR3 runs 13 residues. CDR3: CASSQVQQETQYF. The CDR3 DNA reads TGTGCCAGCAGCCAAGTACAGCAAGAGACCCAGTACTTC.

The V and J genes are TRBV20-1 and TRBJ1-2; D gene uncertain. V was clipped by 3 bases and J by 1 base, with 9 bases between them. The CDR3 runs to 13 residues. CDR1 is DFQATT, CDR2 SNEGSKA, per germline (reference sequence). The CDR3: CSASGEGNYGYTF. CDR3 in DNA: TGCAGTGCTAGTGGGGAGGGTAACTATGGCTACACCTTC.

The V gene is TRBV29-1, the J gene TRBJ1-1; D perhaps matches TRBD1 (6 bases). The CDR3 is 12 residues long. Per germline, CDR1 SQVTM and CDR2 ANQGSEA. Trimming removed 4 bases at V and 4 bases at J, with 10 bases between. The CDR3 nucleotides are TGCAGCGTTGCTAGGGGGATCACTGAAGCTTTCTTT. Protein: CSVARGITEAFF.

Concerning this clone: The junction and the germline gene differ at one end; a read error may be behind it. The J gene is TRBJ2-6, the V gene TRBV7-7, with D hard to call. The CDR3 is made up of 16 amino acids. Germline CDR1 and CDR2: SSHAT and FNYEAQ (reference sequence). CDR3 residues: CASSLAAKTGANVLTF. The CDR3, as DNA: TGTGCTAGCAGCTTAGCAGCCAAGACTGGGGCCAACGTCCTGACTTTC.